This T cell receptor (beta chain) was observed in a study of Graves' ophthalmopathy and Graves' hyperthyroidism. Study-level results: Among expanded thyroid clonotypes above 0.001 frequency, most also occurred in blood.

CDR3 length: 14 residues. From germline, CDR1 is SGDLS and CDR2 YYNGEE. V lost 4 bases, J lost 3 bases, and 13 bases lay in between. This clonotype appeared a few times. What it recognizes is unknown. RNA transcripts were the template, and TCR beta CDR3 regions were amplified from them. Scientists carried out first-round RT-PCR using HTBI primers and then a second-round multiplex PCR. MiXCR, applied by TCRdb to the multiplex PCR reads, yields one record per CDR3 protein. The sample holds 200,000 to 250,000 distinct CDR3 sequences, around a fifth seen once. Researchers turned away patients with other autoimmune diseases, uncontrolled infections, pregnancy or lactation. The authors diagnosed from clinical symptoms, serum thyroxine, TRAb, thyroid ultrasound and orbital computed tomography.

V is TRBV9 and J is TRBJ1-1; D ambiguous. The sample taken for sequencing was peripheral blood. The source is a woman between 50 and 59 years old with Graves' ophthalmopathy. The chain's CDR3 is CASSPRFGDTEAFF. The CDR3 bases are TGTGCCAGCAGCCCCAGGTTTGGGGACACTGAAGCTTTCTTT.